This T cell receptor (beta chain) emerged from a study of Graves' ophthalmopathy and Graves' hyperthyroidism. As regards this clonotype: Its antigen is undetermined.

This CDR3 contains 12 residues. CDR1 is MGHDK, CDR2 SYGVNS, per germline. Beta-chain TCR CDR3 regions were amplified from RNA transcripts. HTBI-primed first-round RT-PCR preceded second-round multiplex PCR. TCRdb reprocessed the multiplex PCR reads with MiXCR, giving one entry per CDR3 protein. The sample yields about 700,000 distinct CDR3 sequences, approximately 39% seen once. Ophthalmopathic donors had moderate-to-severe activity, CAS ≥3 and NOSPECS ≥4, with disease that had lasted under 3 months. The PBMCs had their origin in 10 ml of fresh peripheral blood. Overall study findings and caveats: The model forecast ophthalmopathy progression, reaching roughly 71% sensitivity and about 72% specificity. Blood repertoires reportedly contained most expanded thyroid clonotypes above 0.001 frequency.

The rearrangement links TRBV25-1 to TRBJ2-5; TRBD1 matches at 8 bases. The sample was peripheral blood. This sequence originates from an adult man with Graves' ophthalmopathy. In DNA, the CDR3 is TGTGCAAAGGACAGGGCTGGTGAGACCCAGTACTTC. It yields the protein CAKDRAGETQYF. The whole variable domain, filled in from reference TRBV25-1 and TRBJ2-5, reads EADIYQTPRYLVIGTGKKITLECSQTMGHDKMYWYQQDPGMELHLIHYSYGVNSTEKGDLSSESTVSRIRTEHFPLTLESARPSHTSQYLCAKDRAGETQYFGPGTRLLVL.